This T cell receptor beta chain was sequenced in a study of OX40 agonist ivuxolimab in advanced cancers. The study in broad terms: Ivuxolimab was an agonistic, fully human IgG2 monoclonal antibody directed against OX40 (CD134), a costimulatory receptor. Intravenous ivuxolimab was administered to patients every 2 weeks at six dose levels: 0.01, 0.1, 0.3, 1.5, 3 and 10 mg/kg. Of the approximately 54 patients in dose escalation, about 19 had hepatocellular carcinoma, approximately 15 had melanoma, 9 had renal cell carcinoma and 9 had head and neck cancer. Partial responses were achieved by three dose-escalation patients, of whom one had hepatocellular carcinoma and two had cutaneous melanoma. Peripheral TCRbeta sequencing was intended to test whether TCR sequence diversity was altered and clonal T-cell expansion was caused by ivuxolimab. A male proportion of around 80% and a mean age of 60 years, ranging from 23 to 79, were recorded for the dose-escalation cohort. The paper describes the monotherapy dose-escalation part (N ≈ 50 patients) of the phase I trial of ivuxolimab. Patients were allowed to have had prior anti-PD-1, anti-PD-L1 or anti-CTLA-4 therapy, and about 40% of the dose-escalation patients had been treated with checkpoint inhibitors.

To sequence the TCRbeta CDR3 region, genomic DNA was isolated from the sorted cells. The immunoSEQ Assay was used to sequence the TCRbeta CDR3 regions. TCRdb retrieved this table from immuneACCESS and kept in-frame rearrangements only. Not all clones are present; in checked studies, unresolved V genes account for under half, and no reason is known for the remainder. A total of some 70,000 clones appear in this sample, roughly 89% of them only once. The ten largest clones add up to about 8.2% of the sample. On this clone itself: What antigen it recognizes has not been identified. Qualities for individual bases were not recorded, and no much larger clone is one base off.

Including the terminal cysteine and phenylalanine, the CDR3 comprises 12 residues. The retained sequence is limited to the CDR3, 36 bases, with the frame set at the first base. V loses 8 bases of germline sequence and J loses 1 base, and the interval between the two ends is 9 bases. CDR1 and CDR2 are drawn from the germline V gene: SNHLY, FYNNEI. Patients with autoimmune disease history or receiving systemic immunosuppression were excluded from the trial. In every dose cohort, peripheral blood was drawn for TCR sequencing at baseline, cycle 4 day 1, and cycle 7 day 1. The samples were taken from a phase I, first-in-human, multicenter, open-label dose-escalation trial of ivuxolimab. Adults with locally advanced or metastatic melanoma, renal cell, hepatocellular, or head and neck squamous cell carcinoma were enrolled in the trial. Before TCR sequencing, CD4+ and CD8+ T cells were separately sorted from peripheral blood.

Points the paper makes about the study in general: At doses from 0.1 to 3.0 mg/kg, clonal expansion was seen in both CD4+ and CD8+ blood T cells between baseline and week 6. The antigen specificity of the clonally expanded peripheral T cells was not determined. In partial responders in the 0.1-3.0 mg/kg groups, normalized peripheral clonal expansion was found to be among the lowest, especially among CD8+ T cells. After ivuxolimab, expanded clones were on average more numerous among CD8+ T cells than among CD4+ T cells. Low levels of normalized T-cell clonal expansion were also seen in some nonresponding patients.

The TCR comes from an adult with an advanced solid tumor such as melanoma, head and neck, liver or kidney cancer. Here the chain combines TRBV2 and TRBJ2-7; the D gene cannot be resolved reliably. The starting material was CD4+ or CD8+ T cells sorted from blood, obtained in a trial of the OX40 agonist ivuxolimab. The CDR3 in this case is CASRAVSYEQYF. The nucleotide sequence is given as TGTGCCAGCCGGGCGGTTTCCTACGAGCAGTACTTC.